This T cell receptor (beta chain) was found in a study of blood T cell repertoires in COVID-19. Study information: Researchers got acute and convalescent COVID-19 samples from the United States, Italy and Spain.

TCRdb keeps only in-frame clones here, not all; method: immunoSEQ multiplex PCR. This sample carries about 250,000 clones, 85% to 95% of them seen once, and the ten largest clones take around 0.83%. The germline V and J ends were trimmed by 0 bases and 0 bases, with 8 bases remaining between them. This CDR3 spans 15 amino acids. Germline loops: CDR1 LGHNA, CDR2 YNFKEQ. The material sequenced was peripheral blood. The clonotype was recovered from a man aged 25 to 45 with COVID-19, enrolled during active disease. The chain employs TRBV4-2 and TRBJ1-1, with D possibly matching TRBD1 (6 bases). The CDR3 protein is CASSQEQGVNTEAFF. The DNA for the CDR3 is TGTGCCAGCAGCCAAGAACAGGGTGTGAACACTGAAGCTTTCTTT.